This T cell receptor beta chain was captured by sequencing in a study of low-dose radiotherapy and immunotherapy resistance in tumors (dated by TCRdb to between 2022 and 2023). Concerning the study at large: Cohort 1 received 0.5 Gy per fraction every 2 weeks, with a prescribed total PTV dose of 6.5 Gy. Patients in Cohort 2 were given 1 Gy per fraction every two weeks, for a total of 13 Gy across 26 weeks. Nivolumab was administered intravenously as a 240 mg flat dose every two weeks, and ipilimumab was administered intravenously at 1 mg/kg every six weeks. Cyclophosphamide 200 mg/m2 was administered intravenously every two weeks, one day before each radiation and immunotherapy administration. Aspirin 300 mg was taken orally once daily by patients for four cycles, starting on cycle 1 day 1. No randomization into treatment groups was done for the people taking part in the trial. Eight patients were included in the translational analysis: three from the first dose cohort and the first five from the second dose cohort.

The meaning of the sample's time point label: before trial treatment. Donors were enrolled in RACIN, a single-arm phase I dose-escalation trial combining nivolumab, ipilimumab, aspirin, low-dose cyclophosphamide and low-dose radiotherapy. To be eligible, a patient needed to have an advanced solid tumor that was TIL-negative. Counted from cysteine to phenylalanine, this CDR3 has 18 amino acids. Solely the CDR3 DNA is kept, with 54 bases framed from the first base. The germline V gene provides CDR1 SGHNT and CDR2 YENEEA. Clipping removes 4 bases from V and 0 bases from J, with 12 as the unmatched junction base count. This clonotype was picked up many times. What antigen it recognizes has not been identified. No much larger clone is present one base from it, and per-base qualities are unavailable. The sample was run on an Illumina HiSeq 2500. First-strand cDNA was synthesized using Superscript III and a set of TRAV- and TRBV-specific primers, so that both TCRalpha and TCRbeta chains were covered. TCRs were amplified with Phusion for approximately 20 PCR cycles using a constant-region primer together with the adapter attached to the V primers. The isolated mRNA was amplified using the MessageAmp II aRNA Amplification Kit, with in vitro transcription performed for roughly 16 hours at 37 degrees C. The Dynabeads mRNA DIRECT Purification Kit was used to isolate the mRNA for TCR sequencing. A second roughly 24-cycle Phusion PCR added indexed Illumina adapters, and products were purified with AMPure XP beads. Per the original workflow: Using custom Perl scripts, TCR sequences encoding the same protein were pooled, out-of-frame sequences were removed, and the abundance of each clonotype was computed. The analysis excluded TCR sequences that were supported by just one read. The metrics used to describe the repertoires included Shannon entropy, Gini index, clonality, richness, and the frequency of TCRs shared between repertoires. Clones were called with MiXCR by TCRdb after fastp trimmed the public reads at Q25, and only in-frame beta chains were retained. Duplicate CDR3 protein sequences are folded into a single record with the most common DNA and genes. The V and J calls come from TCRdb's annotation, not from the publication. This sample has tens of thousands of distinct CDR3 sequences in its table, and approximately 31% of those were observed once. The ten most abundant clones make up around 10% of the sample.

The sequence was collected from a female donor with ovarian cancer. The chain employs TRBV11-3 and TRBJ2-1, and 7 bases in between align with TRBD2. Specimen: PBMCs, collected before treatment. The CDR3 region: CASSWGVLATSSYNEQFF. The DNA sequence follows: TGTGCCAGCAGCTGGGGGGTACTAGCGACCAGCTCCTACAATGAGCAGTTCTTC.